A selection of T cell receptor beta chains follows, all from one sample in a study of cytomegalovirus exposure and HLA in healthy donors. Generated by immunoSEQ multiplex PCR, the TCRdb table keeps only in-frame clones and is missing some. The data show about 100,000 clones, around 73% seen once. The specimen was PBMCs. These TCRs come from a man aged 35 to 55 in good health and CMV-seronegative. Each CDR3 is given without its conserved first and last residue. The listing skips clone size in some rows; elsewhere it reads once, few, many or a size class.

ASSATLGGGYNEQF	TRBJ2-1	once	TRBV11-2	14
ASSAGAGNYGYT	TRBJ1-2	NA	TRBV6-1	12
ASSEPQGDSYEQY	TRBJ2-7	NA	TRBV10-2	13
ASSLRRGGAGNTQY	TRBJ2-3	NA	TRBV7-3	14
ASSKGASGSLQETQY	TRBJ2-5	NA	TRBV21-1	15
ASSPSRLHYEQY	TRBJ2-7	NA	TRBV5-1	12
ASSLIAGAGGYT	TRBJ1-2	NA	TRBV7-3	12
ASSQVGDQQETQY	TRBJ2-5	NA	TRBV4-3	13
ASSLGSYGTEAF	TRBJ1-1	NA	TRBV11-2	12
ASQRRPQVVGEQY	TRBJ2-7	NA	TRBV5-1	13
ASKHSGFKDEQY	TRBJ2-7	few	TRBV5-4	12
ASGFGQAYEQY	TRBJ2-7	NA	TRBV7-8	11
ASIEVPPTGNEQF	TRBJ2-1	NA	TRBV25-1	13
ASSWTDSSYEQY	TRBJ2-7	NA	TRBV28	12
ASSLGRGEAF	TRBJ1-1	NA	TRBV7-9	10
ASSVSSYEQY	TRBJ2-7	NA	TRBV6-1	10
ASSEWERGLHGYT	TRBJ1-2	NA	TRBV2	13
ASSLVWGQNIQY	TRBJ2-4	NA	TRBV7-8	12
ASRAGTGAPNTGELF	TRBJ2-2	few	TRBV5-1	15
ASSEQGRGETQY	TRBJ2-5	once	TRBV6-1	12
ASSSSSYEQY	TRBJ2-7	NA	TRBV11-2	10
AISERGPDGYT	TRBJ1-2	many	TRBV10-3	11
AISEGGGSSYNEQF	TRBJ2-1	NA	TRBV10-3	14
AVAGRDSYEQY	TRBJ2-7	many	TRBV5-4	11
ASSLTSGEGTEAF	TRBJ1-1	NA	TRBV7-9	13
ASSSTGYLNSPLH	TRBJ1-6	NA	TRBV6-5	13
ASSRTGEIGGYT	TRBJ1-2	NA	TRBV6-6	12
ASSLRQGIVDGGYT	TRBJ1-2	once	TRBV4-1	14
ATSRGGGNNPGELF	TRBJ2-2	NA	TRBV15	14
AIGGAELGYGYT	TRBJ1-2	NA	TRBV10-3	12
ASSRALGETQY	TRBJ2-5	NA	TRBV14	11
ASSLDSGFQNYGYT	TRBJ1-2	NA	TRBV5-1	14
ASSLRGPAGGLEQF	TRBJ2-1	NA	TRBV7-2	14
ASRRLAGGETQY	TRBJ2-5	NA	TRBV27	12
ASNPGAYPDYGYT	TRBJ1-2	NA	TRBV27	13
ASSELAGYSYNEQF	TRBJ2-1	NA	TRBV6-1	14
ASTTAQGQETQY	TRBJ2-5	few	TRBV5-1	12